This T cell receptor beta chain derives from a study of blood T cell repertoires in COVID-19. Study as a whole: Samples came from the United States, Italy and Spain, spanning acute and convalescent COVID-19. PBMCs, B-cell-depleted T cells, or T cells were the source of the cDNA or gDNA that made up the material.

Per the study methods: Scientists estimated how many nucleated cells there were by amplifying reference gene primers. TCRdb keeps only in-frame clones here, not all; method: immunoSEQ multiplex PCR. The V and J calls and clone size are taken from that table; D and trimming were inferred from the DNA. The table has roughly 160,000 clones, roughly 85% seen once; the top ten hold about 10%. The CDR3 loop spans 14 amino acids. Germline V gene sequence: CDR1 KGHSH, CDR2 LQKENI. J gave up 5 bases and V 2 bases, and 3 bases lay outside the gene matches. The rearrangement links TRBV18 to TRBJ1-1; 9 nucleotides agree with TRBD1. Sample: peripheral blood. The clonotype originates from an elderly woman with active or convalescent COVID-19. CDR3 DNA: TGTGCCAGCTCACCAGACAGGGGGGAAACTGAAGCTTTCTTT. Protein: CASSPDRGETEAFF.